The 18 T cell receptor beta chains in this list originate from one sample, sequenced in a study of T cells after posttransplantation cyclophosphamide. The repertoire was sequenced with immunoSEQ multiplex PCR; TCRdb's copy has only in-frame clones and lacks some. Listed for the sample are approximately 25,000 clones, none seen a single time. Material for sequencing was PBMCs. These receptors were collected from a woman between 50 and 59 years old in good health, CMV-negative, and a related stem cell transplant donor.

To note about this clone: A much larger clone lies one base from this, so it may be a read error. The CDR3 DNA reads as TGTGCCAGCGGCTTTCGCCAGGGATCCACAGATACGCAGTATTTT. It is translated as CASGFRQGSTDTQYF. V and J are TRBV11-2 and TRBJ2-3, with a weak D call TRBD1 (5 bases). This CDR3 is built from 15 residues. The germline V gene encodes CDR1 SGHAT and CDR2 FQNNGV.

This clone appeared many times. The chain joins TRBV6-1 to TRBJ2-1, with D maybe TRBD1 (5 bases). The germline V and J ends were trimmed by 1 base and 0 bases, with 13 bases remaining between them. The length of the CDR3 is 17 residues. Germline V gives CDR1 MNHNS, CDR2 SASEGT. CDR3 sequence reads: CASSEDVGPSSYNEQFF. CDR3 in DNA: TGTGCCAGCAGTGAAGATGTGGGGCCGAGCTCCTACAATGAGCAGTTCTTC.

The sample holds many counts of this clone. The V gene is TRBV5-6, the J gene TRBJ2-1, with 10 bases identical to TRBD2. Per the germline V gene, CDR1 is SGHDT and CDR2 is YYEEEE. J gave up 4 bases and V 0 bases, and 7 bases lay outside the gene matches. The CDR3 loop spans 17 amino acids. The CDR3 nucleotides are TGTGCCAGCAGCTTGGATGTAGCGGGAGGCCCATACAATGAGCAGTTCTTC. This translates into CASSLDVAGGPYNEQFF.

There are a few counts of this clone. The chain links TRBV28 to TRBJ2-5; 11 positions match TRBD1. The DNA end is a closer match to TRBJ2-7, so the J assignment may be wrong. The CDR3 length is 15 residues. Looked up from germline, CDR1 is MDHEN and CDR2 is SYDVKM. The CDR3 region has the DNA TGTGCCAGCACCTCACCCTCCGGGACAGGGGGCGAGCAGTACTTC. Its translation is CASTSPSGTGGEQYF.

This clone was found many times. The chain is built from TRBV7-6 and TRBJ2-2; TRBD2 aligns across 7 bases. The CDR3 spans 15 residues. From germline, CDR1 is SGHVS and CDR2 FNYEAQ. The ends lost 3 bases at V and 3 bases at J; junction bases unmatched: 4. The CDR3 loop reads CASSLGGGDTGELFF. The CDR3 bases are TGTGCCAGCAGCTTGGGCGGGGGTGACACCGGGGAGCTGTTTTTT.

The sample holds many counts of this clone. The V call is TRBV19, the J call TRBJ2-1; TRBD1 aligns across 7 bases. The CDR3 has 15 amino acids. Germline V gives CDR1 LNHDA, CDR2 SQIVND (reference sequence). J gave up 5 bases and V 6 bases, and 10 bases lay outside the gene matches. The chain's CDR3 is CASRSDRVPHNEQFF. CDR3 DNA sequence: TGTGCCAGTAGATCTGACAGGGTCCCCCACAATGAGCAGTTCTTC.

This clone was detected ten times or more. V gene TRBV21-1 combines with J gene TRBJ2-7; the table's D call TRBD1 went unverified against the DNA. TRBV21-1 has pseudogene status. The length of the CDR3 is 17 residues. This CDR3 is CASSNPGQGIMWYEQYF. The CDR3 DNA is TGTGCCAGCAGCAATCCCGGACAGGGGATTATGTGGTACGAGCAGTACTTC.

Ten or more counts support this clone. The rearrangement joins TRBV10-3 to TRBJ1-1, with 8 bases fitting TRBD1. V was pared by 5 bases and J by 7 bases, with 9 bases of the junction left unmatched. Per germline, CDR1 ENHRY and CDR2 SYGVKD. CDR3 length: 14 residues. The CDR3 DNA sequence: TGTGCCATCAGTACCGGACAGGGAAGAGGTGAAGCTTTCTTT. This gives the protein CAISTGQGRGEAFF.

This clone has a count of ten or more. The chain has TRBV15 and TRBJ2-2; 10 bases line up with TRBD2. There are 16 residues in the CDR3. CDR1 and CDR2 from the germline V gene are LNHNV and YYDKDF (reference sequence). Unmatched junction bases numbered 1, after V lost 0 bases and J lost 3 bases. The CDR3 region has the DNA TGTGCCACCAGCAGAGAAGGACTAGCGGACACCGGGGAGCTGTTTTTT. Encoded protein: CATSREGLADTGELFF.

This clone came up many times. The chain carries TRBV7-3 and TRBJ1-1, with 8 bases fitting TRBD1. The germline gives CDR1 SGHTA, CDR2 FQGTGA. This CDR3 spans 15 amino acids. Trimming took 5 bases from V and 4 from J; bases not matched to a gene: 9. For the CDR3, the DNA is TGTGCCAGCAGCCGCAAAGCCGGGACAGGCACTGAAGCTTTCTTT. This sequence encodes CASSRKAGTGTEAFF.

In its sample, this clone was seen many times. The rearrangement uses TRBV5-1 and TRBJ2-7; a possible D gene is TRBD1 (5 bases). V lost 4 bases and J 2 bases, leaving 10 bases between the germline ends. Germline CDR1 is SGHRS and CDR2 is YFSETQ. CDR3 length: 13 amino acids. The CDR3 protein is CASSTTATYEQYF. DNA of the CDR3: TGCGCCAGCAGCACGACAGCAACCTACGAGCAGTACTTC.

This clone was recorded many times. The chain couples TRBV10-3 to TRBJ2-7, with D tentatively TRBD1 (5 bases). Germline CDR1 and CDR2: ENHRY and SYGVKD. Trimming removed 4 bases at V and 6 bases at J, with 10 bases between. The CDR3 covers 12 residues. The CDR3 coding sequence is TGTGCCATCAGTGCCAGGGTCAGCGAGCAGTACTTC. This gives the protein CAISARVSEQYF.

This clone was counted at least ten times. CDR3 coding DNA: TGTGCCAGCAGCTTGGGTGGGGGGGGAGGAGAGACCCAGTACTTC. It translates to CASSLGGGGGETQYF. V usage is TRBV5-4 and J usage is TRBJ2-5; TRBD2 agrees at 7 bases. Trimming took 0 bases from V and 4 from J; bases not matched to a gene: 6. The CDR3 has 15 residues. CDR1 is SGHNT and CDR2 is YYREEE in the germline V gene (reference sequence).

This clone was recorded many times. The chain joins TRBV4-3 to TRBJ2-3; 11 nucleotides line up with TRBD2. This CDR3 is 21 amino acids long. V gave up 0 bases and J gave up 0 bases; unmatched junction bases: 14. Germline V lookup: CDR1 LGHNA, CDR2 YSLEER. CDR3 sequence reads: CASSQEIPSGGRPSSTDTQYF. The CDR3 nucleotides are TGCGCCAGCAGCCAAGAAATACCTAGCGGGGGGCGACCGTCTAGCACAGATACGCAGTATTTT.

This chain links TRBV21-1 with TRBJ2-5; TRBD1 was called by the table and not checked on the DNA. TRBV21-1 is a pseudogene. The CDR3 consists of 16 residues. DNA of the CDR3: TGTGCCAGCAGCAAAGTCAGGGGACAGGGGGTTGAGACCCAGTACTTC. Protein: CASSKVRGQGVETQYF.

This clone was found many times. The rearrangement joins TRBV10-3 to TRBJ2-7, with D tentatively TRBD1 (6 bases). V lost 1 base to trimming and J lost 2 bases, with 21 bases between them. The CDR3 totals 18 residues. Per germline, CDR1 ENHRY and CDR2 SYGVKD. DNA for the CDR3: TGTGCCATCAGTGAGTTCTGGGCAGGGGCGAAACCTACCTACGAGCAGTACTTC. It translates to CAISEFWAGAKPTYEQYF.

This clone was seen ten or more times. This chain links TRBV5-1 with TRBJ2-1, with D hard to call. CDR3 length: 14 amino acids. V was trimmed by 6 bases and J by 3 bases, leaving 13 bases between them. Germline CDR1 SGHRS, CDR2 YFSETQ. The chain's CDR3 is CASKSGTVYNEQFF. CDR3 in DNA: TGCGCCAGCAAATCCGGAACAGTCTACAATGAGCAGTTCTTC. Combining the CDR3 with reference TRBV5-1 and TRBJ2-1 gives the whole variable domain KAGVTQTPRYLIKTRGQQVTLSCSPISGHRSVSWYQQTPGQGLQFLFEYFSETQRNKGNFPGRFSGRQFSNSRSEMNVSTLELGDSALYLCASKSGTVYNEQFFGPGTRLTVL.

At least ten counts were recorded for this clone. The CDR3 region is CASSLMLAGARGTDTQYF. DNA for the CDR3: TGTGCCAGCAGCTTGATGTTAGCGGGGGCCAGGGGCACAGATACGCAGTATTTT. The chain uses TRBV5-5 and TRBJ2-3, with 9 bases lining up with TRBD2. After removal of 1 base from V and 1 base from J, the junction contained 10 bases not matched to a gene. Germline CDR1 reads SGHKS; CDR2 reads YYEKEE (reference sequence). This CDR3 region has 18 residues.